Below are 31 T cell receptor beta chains sequenced from a single sample in a study of TIL therapy for anti-PD-1-resistant metastatic lung cancer. Sequencing used immunoSEQ v3. The data were produced by immunoSEQ multiplex PCR, yet TCRdb's version contains in-frame clones alone and is incomplete. Of 57,000 or so clones listed, 87% are singletons. Time point: pre-treatment sample, taken before nivolumab and TIL therapy. The sequences come from blood, collected at baseline. The source of these receptors is a person aged 25 to 79 with non-small cell lung cancer.

The chain links TRBV19 to TRBJ1-1; 10 nucleotides line up with TRBD1. Trimming took 6 bases from V and 2 from J; bases not matched to a gene: 6. This CDR3 is built from 15 residues. Germline CDR1 is LNHDA and CDR2 is SQIVND (reference sequence). In DNA, the CDR3 is TGTGCCAGTAGAGAGACAGGGGGCCTCAACACTGAAGCTTTCTTT. As protein: CASRETGGLNTEAFF.

This clone was detected only once. The chain combines TRBV6-5 with TRBJ2-2; no clear D. CDR1 and CDR2 from the germline V gene are MNHEY and SVGAGI. The V and J ends lost 6 bases and 4 bases respectively, with 6 bases between them. The CDR3 is made up of 12 amino acids. The CDR3 DNA follows: TGTGCCAGCAGCCTAGTCACCGGGGAGCTGTTTTTT. Its protein is CASSLVTGELFF.

V usage is TRBV7-6 and J usage is TRBJ1-2; 9 bases are shared with TRBD1. The germline gives CDR1 SGHVS, CDR2 FNYEAQ. The CDR3 sequence is 16 residues long. Trimming at V came to 2 bases and at J to 8 bases, leaving 12 bases not matched to a gene. The CDR3 here is CASSLMWDRVSQGYTF. The CDR3 nucleotides are TGTGCCAGCAGCTTAATGTGGGACAGGGTTTCGCAAGGCTACACCTTC.

The V call is TRBV30, the J call TRBJ2-5; D remains ambiguous. The CDR3 runs 16 residues. V shed 0 bases and J shed 3 bases, with 17 bases lying between them. The germline V gene has CDR1 GTSNPN and CDR2 SVGIG (reference sequence). The CDR3 spells CAWSVVGWPPKETQYF. Written as DNA, the CDR3 is TGTGCCTGGAGTGTGGTAGGTTGGCCTCCGAAAGAGACCCAGTACTTC.

The chain links TRBV3-1 (or the pseudogene TRBV3-2) to TRBJ2-1, with 7 bases that match TRBD2. The J segment lost 9 bases and the V segment lost 0 bases, leaving 8 bases of the junction unmatched. The CDR3 is made up of 15 amino acids. Germline V gives CDR1 LGHDT, CDR2 YNNKEL (reference sequence). CDR3 nucleotides: TGTGCCAGCAGCCAAGAACGGGAGGCTTGGGGTGAGCAGTTCTTC. It encodes CASSQEREAWGEQFF.

The chain recombines TRBV12-5 with TRBJ2-7; D remains unclear. The CDR3 runs to 13 residues. The V end lost 7 bases, the J end lost 1 base, and 11 bases lay between the germline ends. Germline V gene data show CDR1 as LGHNT and CDR2 as FRNRAP. The CDR3 reads CASESDASYEQYF. In nucleotides, the CDR3 is TGTGCTAGTGAGTCGGACGCATCCTACGAGCAGTACTTC.

The chain has TRBV9 and TRBJ2-3; D is uncertain. This CDR3 comprises 14 residues. Germline V gives CDR1 SGDLS, CDR2 YYNGEE. V was trimmed by 2 bases and J by 1 base, leaving 8 bases between them. The CDR3 DNA reads TGTGCCAGCAGCGTCCTCACAGGCACAGATACGCAGTATTTT. Translating gives CASSVLTGTDTQYF.

This clone was picked up one time. CDR3 in amino acids: CASKSETNYGYTF. In nucleotides, the CDR3 is TGTGCCAGTAAATCAGAAACTAACTATGGCTACACCTTC. The V and J genes are TRBV19 and TRBJ1-2; D is unresolved. Trimming removed 7 bases at V and 0 bases at J, with 9 bases between. The CDR3 is 13 amino acids. Germline CDR1 is LNHDA and CDR2 is SQIVND (reference sequence). Variable domain in full (rest from reference TRBV19 and TRBJ1-2): DGGITQSPKYLFRKEGQNVTLSCEQNLNHDAMYWYRQDPGQGLRLIYYSQIVNDFQKGDIAEGYSVSREKKESFPLTVTSAQKNPTAFYLCASKSETNYGYTFGSGTRLTVV.

The J gene is TRBJ2-1, the V gene TRBV27; 7 bases align to TRBD2. Germline loops: CDR1 MNHEY, CDR2 SMNVEV (reference sequence). This CDR3 comprises 14 residues. V trimming: 5 bases; J trimming: 6 bases; junction bases outside the gene matches: 7. The CDR3 DNA reads TGTGCCAGCAGTGGACTAGGGGTTATCAATGAGCAGTTCTTC. Residues: CASSGLGVINEQFF.

The rearrangement links TRBV10-3 to TRBJ2-7, with TRBD2 matching over 8 bases. Trimming removed 10 bases from V and 6 bases from J; junction bases left unmatched: 11. CDR3 size: 13 residues. Germline CDR1 ENHRY, CDR2 SYGVKD. The CDR3 region is CATEGLGKGEQYF. The CDR3 coding sequence is TGTGCCACCGAGGGACTAGGAAAAGGCGAGCAGTACTTC.

This clone occurred once. This chain joins TRBV19 and TRBJ1-1; a possible D gene is TRBD1 (5 bases). CDR1 is LNHDA and CDR2 is SQIVND in the germline V gene (reference sequence). The CDR3 is 14 amino acids. With 8 bases removed from V and 0 bases from J, the gap between germline ends came to 13 bases. The CDR3 region is CASVMTGLNTEAFF. The CDR3 coding sequence is TGTGCCAGTGTCATGACGGGGCTGAACACTGAAGCTTTCTTT.

The V and J genes are TRBV5-6 and TRBJ2-5; 12 nucleotides align to TRBD2. Per germline, CDR1 SGHDT and CDR2 YYEEEE. The CDR3 runs to 16 residues. J was trimmed by 4 bases and V by 3 bases; bases with no gene match: 7. DNA for the CDR3: TGTGCCAGCAGCTGGGGGCTAGCGGGAGGGTCAGAGACCCAGTACTTC. This encodes CASSWGLAGGSETQYF.

This clone was detected only once. The chain combines TRBV29-1 with TRBJ2-1; TRBD1 matches at 8 bases. The J segment lost 7 bases and the V segment lost 4 bases, leaving 15 bases of the junction unmatched. Germline V lookup: CDR1 SQVTM, CDR2 ANQGSEA. This CDR3 has 16 residues. CDR3 sequence: CSVASGQGSGSNEQFF. The CDR3 DNA reads as TGCAGCGTTGCGAGTGGACAGGGCTCTGGAAGTAATGAGCAGTTCTTC.

The chain uses TRBV19 and TRBJ1-4, with D possibly being TRBD1 (5 bases). Germline V gives CDR1 LNHDA, CDR2 SQIVND (reference sequence). The CDR3 is made up of 15 amino acids. Trimming stripped 10 bases from V and 6 bases from J, with 21 bases between. The CDR3 reads CATGTGVGPDEKLFF. CDR3 nucleotide sequence: TGTGCCACCGGGACCGGGGTTGGCCCGGATGAAAAACTGTTTTTT.

This chain connects TRBV10-3 to TRBJ2-3, with 12 bases that match TRBD2. This CDR3 comprises 19 residues. The germline V gene encodes CDR1 ENHRY and CDR2 SYGVKD. J gave up 1 base and V 2 bases, and 10 bases lay outside the gene matches. This chain's CDR3 is CAISETKPGLAGRTDTQYF. CDR3 sequence (DNA): TGTGCCATCAGTGAGACGAAGCCAGGACTAGCGGGACGCACAGATACGCAGTATTTT.

The chain has TRBV7-2 and TRBJ2-7; 7 bases fit TRBD2. The trim removed 1 base at V and 1 base at J, leaving 1 base unmatched. This CDR3 has 14 residues. In germline, CDR1 is SGHTA, CDR2 FQGNSA. The CDR3 DNA follows: TGTGCCAGCAGCTTAGGCGGGGGATCCTACGAGCAGTACTTC. Translation gives CASSLGGGSYEQYF.

On this clone itself: Other DNA sequences within the sample encode an identical CDR3. The chain recombines TRBV5-1 with TRBJ2-5; D uncertain. V was trimmed by 3 bases and J by 5 bases, leaving 5 bases between them. Germline V gene sequence: CDR1 SGHRS, CDR2 YFSETQ. This CDR3 is 11 amino acids long. Here the CDR3 reads CASSSRETQYF. The CDR3 DNA follows: TGCGCCAGCAGCTCTCGGGAGACCCAGTACTTC.

The chain carries TRBV19 and TRBJ2-3; 8 bases are shared with TRBD2. V dropped 0 bases and J dropped 2; count of bases not matched to a gene: 7. The CDR3 is 17 amino acids. CDR1 is LNHDA and CDR2 is SQIVND in the germline V gene (reference sequence). CDR3 in DNA: TGTGCCAGTAGTATAGAGGGTAGCGGGACATACACAGATACGCAGTATTTT. Translating it yields CASSIEGSGTYTDTQYF.

The chain couples TRBV15 to TRBJ2-1; 11 positions agree with TRBD2. The CDR3 runs 18 residues. V shed 4 bases and J 1 base; nucleotides not matched to a gene: 9. Per germline, CDR1 LNHNV and CDR2 YYDKDF (reference sequence). CDR3 nucleotides: TGTGCCACCAGCACGACTAGCGGGATTACCCTGTCCTACAATGAGCAGTTCTTC. Its translation is CATSTTSGITLSYNEQFF.

This chain links TRBV2 with TRBJ1-6; D may be TRBD1 (5 bases). Germline V lookup: CDR1 SNHLY, CDR2 FYNNEI. V gave up 1 base and J gave up 0 bases, with 10 bases separating them. The CDR3 sequence is 17 residues long. The CDR3 loop reads CASSEEWGSSYNSPLHF. CDR3 coding DNA: TGTGCCAGCAGTGAAGAGTGGGGGAGCTCCTATAATTCACCCCTCCACTTT.

The rearrangement links TRBV19 to TRBJ2-4; D tentatively fits TRBD1 or TRBD2 (5 bases each). V was pared by 1 base and J by 5 bases, with 12 bases between. Germline-derived CDR1 and CDR2 are LNHDA and SQIVND (reference sequence). The length of the CDR3 is 15 residues. DNA of the CDR3: TGTGCCAGTAGTATAGGAGGGACCGGAGAAAACATTCAGTACTTC. Translated: CASSIGGTGENIQYF. The whole variable domain, filled in from reference TRBV19 and TRBJ2-4, reads DGGITQSPKYLFRKEGQNVTLSCEQNLNHDAMYWYRQDPGQGLRLIYYSQIVNDFQKGDIAEGYSVSREKKESFPLTVTSAQKNPTAFYLCASSIGGTGENIQYFGAGTRLSVL.

This chain joins TRBV12-5 and TRBJ2-2; D may correspond to TRBD1 or TRBD2 (5 bases each). The CDR3 length is 15 residues. The germline gives CDR1 LGHNT, CDR2 FRNRAP. The V and J ends lost 6 bases and 5 bases respectively, with 16 bases between them. The CDR3 reads CASGVGTARTGELFF. CDR3 sequence (DNA): TGTGCTAGTGGCGTAGGGACGGCGCGTACCGGGGAGCTGTTTTTT. The entire variable domain, with the rest obtained from reference TRBV12-5 and TRBJ2-2, is as follows: DARVTQTPRHKVTEMGQEVTMRCQPILGHNTVFWYRQTMMQGLELLAYFRNRAPLDDSGMPKDRFSAEMPDATLATLKIQPSEPRDSAVYFCASGVGTARTGELFFGEGSRLTVL.

As DNA, the CDR3 is TGTGCCAGCAGCTTGACAGGTGGGGGATTGGGGAACACTGAAGCTTTCTTT. This translates into CASSLTGGGLGNTEAFF. The chain has TRBV7-3 and TRBJ1-1, with D perhaps matching TRBD1 (6 bases). Deletions cut 3 bases from V and 1 base from J, with 18 bases between. The CDR3 loop spans 17 amino acids. CDR1 SGHTA and CDR2 FQGTGA come from the germline V gene.

The chain has TRBV3-1 (or the pseudogene TRBV3-2) and TRBJ1-6; D might be TRBD1 (6 bases). CDR1 LGHDT and CDR2 YNNKEL come from the germline V gene (reference sequence). The V end lost 0 bases, the J end lost 12 bases, and 12 bases lay between the germline ends. The CDR3 contains 14 residues. The CDR3 region has the DNA TGTGCCAGCAGCCAAGAGCAGGTCAGGGGACCCCTCCACTTT. Protein product: CASSQEQVRGPLHF.

V gene TRBV11-2 combines with J gene TRBJ2-7, with D possibly matching TRBD2 (6 bases). The ends were cut back, 5 bases at V and 8 bases at J, with 22 bases in the middle. The germline CDR1 and CDR2 sequences are SGHAT and FQNNGV. CDR3 length: 15 amino acids. CDR3 nucleotide sequence: TGTGCCAGCAGCCCGGCGTGGGGGGACGTTACGAAGCAGTACTTC. This codes for CASSPAWGDVTKQYF.

V is TRBV21-1 and J is TRBJ2-3; the table's D call, TRBD2, has no DNA check behind it. TRBV21-1 is described as a pseudogene. The CDR3 is 12 amino acids. CDR3 protein: CASISSTDTQYF. CDR3 nucleotide sequence: TGTGCCAGCATTTCTAGCACAGATACGCAGTATTTT.

The chain carries TRBV6-2 or TRBV6-3 and TRBJ1-1, with a tentative D call TRBD1 (5 bases). Germline V gene data show CDR1 as MNHEY and CDR2 as SVGEGT. The CDR3 length is 16 residues. Trimming took off 6 bases at V and 0 bases at J, with 17 bases between the two ends. The CDR3 DNA reads as TGTGCCAGCAGCAACACCGCGGGGGGGATGAACACTGAAGCTTTCTTT. The encoded protein is CASSNTAGGMNTEAFF.

V is TRBV3-1 (or the pseudogene TRBV3-2) and J is TRBJ1-4; a possible D gene is TRBD1 (5 bases). Trimming took 4 bases from V and 3 from J, leaving 15 bases between them. The CDR3 is 16 residues long. CDR1 LGHDT and CDR2 YNNKEL come from the germline V gene (reference sequence). CDR3 amino acids: CASSLGDALANEKLFF. In nucleotides, the CDR3 is TGTGCCAGCAGCCTAGGGGACGCCCTCGCTAATGAAAAACTGTTTTTT.

CDR3: CASSYSSAASSYEQYF. CDR3 coding DNA: TGTGCCAGCAGTTACTCCTCGGCGGCGAGCTCCTACGAGCAGTACTTC. J is TRBJ2-7 and V is TRBV6-5; D is ambiguous. CDR1 and CDR2 (germline): MNHEY, SVGAGI. The V and J ends lost 0 bases and 0 bases respectively, with 12 bases between them. CDR3 length: 16 amino acids.

The V and J genes are TRBV7-9 and TRBJ1-1; possible D gene TRBD1, 6 bases. Deletions cut 2 bases from V and 1 base from J, with 11 bases between. The CDR3 length is 15 residues. Looked up from germline, CDR1 is SEHNR and CDR2 is FQNEAQ (reference sequence). The CDR3 DNA reads as TGTGCCAGCAGCTTAATAACAGGGCGGAACACTGAAGCTTTCTTT. Its translation: CASSLITGRNTEAFF.

This chain uses TRBV5-1 with TRBJ2-4; 15 bases align to TRBD2. With V trimmed by 4 bases and J by 12 bases, 5 bases remained unmatched. Germline V gene lookup returns CDR1 SGHRS and CDR2 YFSETQ. The CDR3 consists of 14 residues. The CDR3 region is CASSLGLAGGHQYF. The DNA of the CDR3 is TGCGCCAGCAGCCTGGGACTAGCGGGGGGCCATCAGTACTTC.